The 17 T cell receptor beta chains below come from one sample, sequenced in a study of T cell changes during pregnancy in multiple sclerosis. Data came from immunoSEQ multiplex PCR; TCRdb stores just in-frame clones and leaves some out. In the table there are 30,000 to 35,000 clones, 90% of which are singletons. The sample here was CD4+ T cells from peripheral blood mononuclear cells, taken in the third trimester of pregnancy. Every receptor here comes from a female donor in good health, enrolled as a control in a pregnancy study.

This clone was seen a handful of times. The chain recombines TRBV6-1 with TRBJ2-7, with TRBD2 as a possible D gene (6 bases). Germline V gene lookup returns CDR1 MNHNS and CDR2 SASEGT. The CDR3 loop spans 16 amino acids. The V end was cut by 0 bases, the J end by 0 bases, with 12 bases between. The CDR3 nucleotides are TGTGCCAGCAGTGAAGCAGGGCTAGCGTCCTCCTACGAGCAGTACTTC. Amino acid sequence: CASSEAGLASSYEQYF.

The chain couples TRBV7-2 to TRBJ2-1; 14 bases align to TRBD2. CDR3 length equals 17 residues. Germline V gene lookup returns CDR1 SGHTA and CDR2 FQGNSA. V gave up 5 bases and J gave up 1 base; unmatched junction bases: 4. The CDR3 region has the DNA TGTGCCAGCAGCGGATGGACTAGCGGGGGGTCCTACAATGAGCAGTTCTTC. Translating gives CASSGWTSGGSYNEQFF.

This clone has a single count. This rearrangement joins TRBV7-2 to TRBJ2-2; 8 bases agree with TRBD1. CDR1 is SGHTA and CDR2 is FQGNSA in the germline V gene. V gave up 0 bases and J gave up 5 bases; unmatched junction bases: 2. The CDR3 is 15 amino acids. CDR3 sequence (DNA): TGTGCCAGCAGCTTAGCCAGGGGGCAGACCGGGGAGCTGTTTTTT. Translating gives CASSLARGQTGELFF.

This rearrangement joins TRBV18 to TRBJ1-1; 7 bases line up with TRBD1. Looked up from germline, CDR1 is KGHSH and CDR2 is LQKENI. This CDR3 region has 14 residues. V shed 4 bases and J 0 bases; nucleotides not matched to a gene: 2. CDR3 sequence: CASSLDRVNTEAFF. In DNA, the CDR3 is TGTGCCAGCTCACTCGACAGGGTGAACACTGAAGCTTTCTTT.

The chain uses TRBV25-1 and TRBJ2-3; 7 bases agree with TRBD2. Germline-derived CDR1 and CDR2 are MGHDK and SYGVNS. The V segment lost 1 base and the J segment 3 bases; nucleotides outside the gene matches: 4. The CDR3 runs to 15 residues. The CDR3 bases are TGTGCCAGCAGTGAATCCGGCGGGAGAACAGATACGCAGTATTTT. Protein product: CASSESGGRTDTQYF.

The J gene is TRBJ2-7, the V gene TRBV5-1, with D perhaps matching TRBD1 (7 bases). The CDR3 covers 13 residues. The germline V gene has CDR1 SGHRS and CDR2 YFSETQ. Trimming took off 5 bases at V and 4 bases at J, with 13 bases between the two ends. CDR3 in DNA: TGCGCCAGCAGTCCGGAGGGGGCGTACGAGCAGTACTTC. It encodes CASSPEGAYEQYF. The whole variable domain, filled in from reference TRBV5-1 and TRBJ2-7, reads KAGVTQTPRYLIKTRGQQVTLSCSPISGHRSVSWYQQTPGQGLQFLFEYFSETQRNKGNFPGRFSGRQFSNSRSEMNVSTLELGDSALYLCASSPEGAYEQYFGPGTRLTVT.

The chain employs TRBV5-6 and TRBJ1-1; TRBD1 matches at 9 bases. CDR3 length: 13 amino acids. J was trimmed by 5 bases and V by 9 bases; bases with no gene match: 8. The germline V gene encodes CDR1 SGHDT and CDR2 YYEEEE. For the CDR3, the DNA is TGTGCCACGAAAAGACAGGGGGGTACTGAAGCTTTCTTT. Protein: CATKRQGGTEAFF.

The chain has TRBV7-9 and TRBJ1-4; possibly TRBD1 for D (6 bases). The germline CDR1 and CDR2 sequences are SEHNR and FQNEAQ (reference sequence). The germline V and J ends were trimmed by 11 bases and 0 bases, with 13 bases remaining between them. The CDR3 consists of 14 residues. CDR3: CAWGLTTTNEKLFF. CDR3 DNA sequence: TGTGCCTGGGGGCTTACCACAACTAATGAAAAACTGTTTTTT.

CDR3 coding DNA: TGTGCCTGGAGTGGCAGGGGGCATCAGCCCCAGCATTTT. It translates to CAWSGRGHQPQHF. This sequence joins TRBV30 and TRBJ1-5; 8 nucleotides match TRBD1. The junction had 1 base not matched to a gene; V was cut back by 1 base and J by 5 bases. The CDR3 contains 13 residues. Germline CDR1 reads GTSNPN; CDR2 reads SVGIG (reference sequence).

This chain joins TRBV19 and TRBJ2-1, with a weak D call TRBD2 (5 bases). The CDR3 has 15 residues. Germline-derived CDR1 and CDR2 are LNHDA and SQIVND (reference sequence). V shed 7 bases and J shed 0 bases, with 13 bases lying between them. CDR3: CASTPSRRSYNEQFF. The CDR3 DNA reads TGTGCCAGTACGCCTAGCCGACGCTCCTACAATGAGCAGTTCTTC.

This clone was found a few times. The V and J genes are TRBV19 and TRBJ1-3; D not resolved. Per the germline V gene, CDR1 is LNHDA and CDR2 is SQIVND (reference sequence). The CDR3 extends over 15 amino acids. V lost 1 base, J lost 0 bases, and 7 bases lay in between. CDR3 nucleotides: TGTGCCAGTAGTATAGGGGCCGTCTCTGGAAACACCATATATTTT. Residues: CASSIGAVSGNTIYF. Together with reference TRBV19 and TRBJ1-3, the CDR3 gives the full variable domain: DGGITQSPKYLFRKEGQNVTLSCEQNLNHDAMYWYRQDPGQGLRLIYYSQIVNDFQKGDIAEGYSVSREKKESFPLTVTSAQKNPTAFYLCASSIGAVSGNTIYFGEGSWLTVV.

This chain uses TRBV10-3 with TRBJ2-1; D is possibly TRBD1 (6 bases). The V end lost 6 bases, the J end lost 8 bases, and 20 bases lay between the germline ends. Looked up from germline, CDR1 is ENHRY and CDR2 is SYGVKD. The CDR3 length is 15 residues. The CDR3 nucleotides read TGTGCCATCAGCGAGCTAGGAGCCTCAGGGGATGAGCAGTTCTTC. Translating gives CAISELGASGDEQFF.

V gene TRBV6-1 combines with J gene TRBJ1-5; TRBD1 matches at 11 bases. The CDR3 runs to 14 residues. Germline-derived CDR1 and CDR2 are MNHNS and SASEGT. With V trimmed by 6 bases and J by 6 bases, 4 bases remained unmatched. The CDR3 protein is CASSGQGASQPQHF. The CDR3 bases are TGTGCCAGCAGCGGACAGGGGGCTTCTCAGCCCCAGCATTTT.

The chain combines TRBV6-4 with TRBJ2-3; 8 bases are a match to TRBD2. This CDR3 is 15 amino acids long. V was clipped by 8 bases and J by 4 bases; unmatched bases: 11. In germline, CDR1 is MRHNA, CDR2 SNTAGT. The CDR3 loop reads CASGQSGRSADTQYF. DNA of the CDR3: TGTGCCAGCGGGCAAAGCGGGAGAAGCGCAGATACGCAGTATTTT.

The rearrangement joins TRBV5-1 to TRBJ2-7, with TRBD2 matching 12 bases. CDR3 length equals 15 residues. Trimming at V came to 4 bases and at J to 3 bases, leaving 5 bases not matched to a gene. Per germline, CDR1 SGHRS and CDR2 YFSETQ. Here the CDR3 DNA reads TGCGCCAGCAGCGTGACTAGCGGGAGTAACTACGAGCAGTACTTC. This gives the protein CASSVTSGSNYEQYF.

The CDR3 loop reads CASSLVGLAGGQFF. CDR3 DNA: TGTGCCAGCAGCTTAGTTGGACTAGCGGGAGGGCAGTTCTTC. This chain links TRBV7-9 with TRBJ2-1, with 14 bases matching TRBD2. The V segment lost 1 base and the J segment 12 bases; nucleotides outside the gene matches: 2. Per the germline V gene, CDR1 is SEHNR and CDR2 is FQNEAQ (reference sequence). CDR3 size: 14 residues.

V gene TRBV2 combines with J gene TRBJ2-5; D is unclear. The CDR3 has 12 residues. V was trimmed by 5 bases and J by 2 bases, leaving 6 bases between them. Germline values: CDR1 SNHLY, CDR2 FYNNEI. CDR3 region: CASSWQQETQYF. The CDR3 region has the DNA TGTGCCAGCAGTTGGCAGCAAGAGACCCAGTACTTC.